This T cell receptor (beta chain) is from a study of T cells after yellow fever vaccination. Study overall: SMART-Seq v4 Ultra Low Input prepared libraries from low-cell fractions.

Details on this clonotype: The antigen is undetermined.

Overall study results and limits: Primary-vaccination clones mostly resurfaced post-booster (approximately 96% CD4, just under 90% CD8). The presence of abundant clonotypes contaminating from the bulk population was possible in FACS-sorted repertoires. It was the secondary response that reached its peak faster, day 5 versus 15, but it was weaker.

TCRdb re-analysed the 5' RACE reads in MiXCR, keeping a single row per CDR3 protein. Of 250,000 to 350,000 distinct CDR3 sequences listed, around 4.5% are singletons. Sequenced material: PBMCs, taken 15 days after the yellow fever booster vaccination. This receptor was obtained from a man younger than 35 who received the YFV17D yellow fever vaccine.

The CDR3 region has the DNA TGTGCCAGCAGCTTAGGAGCGGGGGTACGAGAGACCCAGTACTTC. Protein sequence: CASSLGAGVRETQYF. The chain joins TRBV7-8 to TRBJ2-5, with 8 bases fitting TRBD2. Germline V gene data show CDR1 as SGHVS and CDR2 as FQNEAQ. Germline trimming cut 1 base from V and 4 bases from J; bases unmatched to any gene: 5. CDR3 length: 15 residues. The whole variable domain, filled in from reference TRBV7-8 and TRBJ2-5, reads GAGVSQSPRYKVAKRGQDVALRCDPISGHVSLFWYQQALGQGPEFLTYFQNEAQLDKSGLPSDRFFAERPEGSVSTLKIQRTQQEDSAVYLCASSLGAGVRETQYFGPGTRLLVL.